Here is one T cell receptor beta chain with its context. Its antigen has not been determined. The sample holds no much larger clone one base away, and base qualities are not on file. Participants in the prospective study were enrolled through a virtual design, were aged about 18 to 89 years, and lived in fewer than 30 United States geographic areas. Cohort assignment in the prospective study relied on participant-reported clinical history from a screening survey and a study questionnaire. ImmuneRACE Cohort 3 recovered participants were defined by two consecutive negative NP/OP PCR tests, healthcare professional clearance, or symptom resolution. In the prospective study, mobile phlebotomists collected whole blood, serum and a nasopharyngeal or oropharyngeal swab from each participant. Additional blood draws and questionnaires over an approximately 2-month period could optionally be provided by prospective study participants. Prospective study blood samples were shipped either frozen or at room temperature before DNA extraction.

The germline V gene encodes CDR1 MNHGY and CDR2 SVAAGI. The germline ends are 18 bases apart after V is trimmed by 0 bases and J by 2 bases. Taken from cysteine to phenylalanine, the CDR3 has 18 residues. Just the 54-base CDR3 DNA is kept, in frame starting at base 1. These data come from a study of blood T cell repertoires in COVID-19 (dated by TCRdb to 2018 to 2021). Some background on the complete study: Collaborator samples came from the United States, Italy and Spain and covered acute and convalescent phases of COVID-19. The samples were drawn from the first 160 participants of the ongoing ImmuneRACE study and from 1,254 subjects provided by 6 global collaborators. The material from the prospective study consisted of cDNA or gDNA derived from T cells, B-cell-depleted T cells, or PBMCs. Sample metadata almost always included a de-identified subject ID, COVID-19 status, age in years and sex. Deeply sampled blood TCRbeta repertoires from subjects exposed to, actively infected with, or recovered from COVID-19 were included in the dataset. The repertoires were released in a freely available public database intended as a resource for research on the immune response to SARS-CoV-2. Where HLA class I and class II types were available, the types were taken from metadata supplied by the sample provider, not from assay-based typing.

TCRbeta CDR3 regions were amplified from genomic DNA using the immunoSEQ Assay, a bias-controlled multiplex PCR. On the authors' methods: The number of nucleated cells in each sample was estimated by amplification of reference gene primers within the assay. To quantify the absolute abundance of each unique TCRbeta CDR3 rearrangement, sequence reads were collapsed and filtered. Productive Simpson clonality was computed per sample as the square root of Simpson's diversity index over productive rearrangements. Held by TCRdb, this immuneACCESS table contains in-frame sequences only and omits some clones. Under half of the omission traces to an unresolved V gene where checked; the cause of the rest is unknown. V, J and clone size derive from that table, while D and trimming were established from the DNA sequence. Across this sample there are 350,000 or so clones, with 92% seen only once. The biggest ten clones account for roughly 20% of the sample.

The investigation overall reported the following: The amount of clinical and demographic metadata varied by source and participant and was provided uncurated.

This sequence originates from a woman in her twenties or thirties who had recovered from COVID-19. The V and J segments used are TRBV6-9 and TRBJ2-3; TRBD1 is a weak D gene call, 6 bases matching. Sequenced sample: PBMCs or T cells enriched from blood (not recorded which). The CDR3 in this case is CASSYSFRCYRDTDTQYF. The sequence in DNA is TGTGCCAGCAGTTATTCTTTCCGCTGCTACAGGGACACAGATACGCAGTATTTT.